Sequencing of this T cell receptor (beta chain) was carried out in a study of OX40 agonist ivuxolimab in advanced cancers. In the study overall: The drug used for patients, ivuxolimab, was an agonistic anti-OX40 (CD134) antibody.

Germline CDR1 and CDR2: SNHLY and FYNNEI. The CDR3 is made up of 14 amino acids. V was clipped by 6 bases and J by 1 base, with 11 bases between them. The repertoire was sequenced with immunoSEQ multiplex PCR; TCRdb's copy has only in-frame clones and lacks some. The sample consists of some 74,000 clones, roughly 90% of them appearing once. The sequence was collected from an adult with an advanced solid tumor such as melanoma, head and neck, liver or kidney cancer. This chain connects TRBV2 to TRBJ2-3; TRBD1 might be the D (6 bases). The sequencing used CD4+ or CD8+ T cells sorted from blood, collected in a trial of the OX40 agonist ivuxolimab. CDR3 bases: TGTGCCAGCAGACAGGGATCGGGCACAGATACGCAGTATTTT. Translation gives CASRQGSGTDTQYF.